The clone carrying this T cell receptor beta chain was counted ten times or more. Amplified TCR beta CDR3 regions were obtained using RNA transcripts as template. Following a first-round RT-PCR that used HTBI primers, a second-round multiplex PCR was carried out. TCRdb redid the calling of the multiplex PCR reads with MiXCR, one entry per CDR3 protein. The profile shows around 590,000 distinct CDR3 sequences, less than 45% of them singletons. Patients were diagnosed from clinical symptoms, serum thyroxine, TRAb, thyroid ultrasound and orbital computed tomography. This sample stems from a study of Graves' ophthalmopathy and Graves' hyperthyroidism. About the study: Where ophthalmopathy was absent within 18 months of follow-up, hyperthyroidism was stable.

This TCR was sampled from an adult man with Graves' hyperthyroidism. Sequences were obtained from peripheral blood or thyroid tissue (not recorded which).

The CDR3 region is CASSIARGLQPQHF. CDR3 nucleotide sequence: TGTGCCAGTAGTATTGCCAGGGGGCTTCAGCCCCAGCATTTT. This chain connects TRBV19 to TRBJ1-5; TRBD1 matches 8 bases. Trimming took 3 bases from V and 6 from J; bases not matched to a gene: 4. The CDR3 is made up of 14 amino acids. Looked up from germline, CDR1 is LNHDA and CDR2 is SQIVND (reference sequence). The full variable domain, rest sourced from reference TRBV19 and TRBJ1-5, is DGGITQSPKYLFRKEGQNVTLSCEQNLNHDAMYWYRQDPGQGLRLIYYSQIVNDFQKGDIAEGYSVSREKKESFPLTVTSAQKNPTAFYLCASSIARGLQPQHFGDGTRLSIL.